This T cell receptor (beta chain) was identified in a study of response to subunit inactivated influenza vaccine. This clonotype was detected many times. TCRdb independently ran MiXCR on the RT-PCR reads; one entry per CDR3 protein. In the table there are 150,000 to 200,000 distinct CDR3 sequences, 9.5% to 15% of which are singletons. Trimming took 5 bases from V and 0 from J; bases not matched to a gene: 2. Germline V gene data show CDR1 as SGDLS and CDR2 as YYNGEE. The CDR3 covers 13 residues. This sample was shared with a second study, whose subject was T cells expressing NK-cell markers. That source adds: Template switching by 5'RACE with UMIs generated the TCR beta cDNA. Each TCR beta repertoire originated in sorted T cells that were CD3+CD56+NKG2C+, CD3+CD56+NKG2C- or CD3+CD56-NKG2C+. In several donors, these clonotypes also led the CD3+CD56-NKG2C+ fraction.

The sequence was collected from a middle-aged man who received an inactivated influenza vaccine. The chain combines TRBV9 with TRBJ2-7; the match to TRBD1 covers 7 bases. The specimen was CD8+ T cells sorted from PBMCs, collected about 12 days after vaccination. The CDR3 DNA follows: TGTGCCAGCAGTCGGGACAGCTCCTACGAGCAGTACTTC. Its protein is CASSRDSSYEQYF.